The entry below gives a single TCR beta chain sequence along with its context. This CDR3 comprises 15 residues. Trimming took 3 bases from V and 8 from J; bases not matched to a gene: 8. Germline V lookup: CDR1 LNHDA, CDR2 SQIVND (reference sequence). These data belong to a study of blood T cell repertoires in COVID-19. At the level of the study: Acute-phase and convalescent COVID-19 samples originated in the United States, Italy and Spain. Sample material is recorded as cDNA or gDNA derived from T cells, B-cell-depleted T cells, or PBMCs.

Authors' data handling: Nucleated cell counts were estimated from reference gene primer amplification. Repertoires were generated with immunoSEQ multiplex PCR, while TCRdb's copy carries only in-frame clones and drops some. The DNA gave D and trimming, while V, J and clone size come from that table. The sample yields almost 350,000 clones, around nine tenths seen once. In Seattle, patients joined the study during active infection and were tracked longitudinally. The clonotype was recovered from a woman between 55 and 75 years old with COVID-19, enrolled during active disease. Sequenced: peripheral blood. The chain links TRBV19 to TRBJ1-5, with TRBD1 identical over 9 bases. CDR3 loop: CASSIRTGAVEPQHF. For the CDR3, the DNA is TGTGCCAGTAGTATTAGGACAGGGGCTGTGGAGCCCCAGCATTTT.